The entry below describes one T cell receptor (beta chain). Method: immunoSEQ multiplex PCR; TCRdb's copy keeps in-frame clones and lacks some. The sample carries around 46,000 clones, 70% to 90% recorded once. These data belong to a study of PD-L1 blockade in urothelial cancer. The CDR3 is 15 residues long. Germline V gene data show CDR1 as LNHNV and CDR2 as YYDKDF (reference sequence). V gave up 3 bases and J gave up 4 bases; unmatched junction bases: 5. Time point reported: peripheral blood 6 weeks after treatment start. This material consisted of PBMCs, taken around atezolizumab (anti-PD-L1) treatment. This clonotype was obtained from a man aged 55-75 years with urothelial cancer. The V call is TRBV15, the J call TRBJ1-3; TRBD1 matches 8 bases. CDR3: CATSSLTGVGNTIYF. CDR3 nucleotide sequence: TGTGCCACCAGCAGCCTGACAGGGGTCGGAAACACCATATATTTT.